These T cell receptor beta chains were read from a single sample in a study of early T cells in non-severe SARS-CoV-2 infection. TCRdb re-called the 5' RACE reads through MiXCR, storing one row per CDR3 protein. Of approximately 77,000 distinct CDR3 sequences in the sample, around 12% were seen once. Sequences were derived from whole blood, sampled at baseline. The source is an adult who was a healthcare worker with PCR-confirmed SARS-CoV-2 infection or an uninfected control (not recorded which). The donor label of this sample is uncertain. Each CDR3 is given with its conserved first and last residue. Fields, in order: D gene, clone size, J gene, V gene, CDR3 DNA, CDR3 protein. A D gene is named only where the DNA matches it firmly. Where a row states a size, it is once, few, many or the class of an expanded clone; other rows omit it.

d_gene: TRBD2
abundance: many
j_gene: TRBJ2-1
v_gene: TRBV19
CDR3nt: TGTGCCAGTAGTATCCTAGCGGGAGTCCCCTACAATGAGCAGTTCTTC
CDR3aa: CASSILAGVPYNEQFF

d_gene: TRBD2
abundance: few
j_gene: TRBJ2-1
v_gene: TRBV9
CDR3nt: TGTGCCAGCAGCGCCACAGCGGGGGGGCGCAATGAGCAGTTCTTC
CDR3aa: CASSATAGGRNEQFF

d_gene: -
abundance: few
j_gene: TRBJ1-1
v_gene: TRBV29-1
CDR3nt: TGCAGCGTTAGAAACAGGGCTGAAGCTTTCTTT
CDR3aa: CSVRNRAEAFF

d_gene: -
abundance: -
j_gene: TRBJ1-2
v_gene: TRBV20-1
CDR3nt: TGCAACCCCCTTAGGCGGTTGAGCGCTGGCTACACCTTC
CDR3aa: CNPLRRLSAGYTF

d_gene: -
abundance: -
j_gene: TRBJ2-3
v_gene: TRBV20-1
CDR3nt: TGCAGTAGCGGCCCCAGCACAGATACGCAGTATTTT
CDR3aa: CSSGPSTDTQYF

d_gene: TRBD1
abundance: -
j_gene: TRBJ2-3
v_gene: TRBV2
CDR3nt: TGTGCCGTCCCGGGACAGGGGTTCACAGATACGCAGTATTTT
CDR3aa: CAVPGQGFTDTQYF

d_gene: -
abundance: many
j_gene: TRBJ1-5
v_gene: TRBV12-3/TRBV12-4
CDR3nt: TGTGCCAGCAGTTTTTCCTCGGCCCAGCCCCAGCATTTT
CDR3aa: CASSFSSAQPQHF

d_gene: -
abundance: many
j_gene: TRBJ1-2
v_gene: TRBV6-5
CDR3nt: TGTGCCAGCAGGACTTCCTATGGCTACACCTTC
CDR3aa: CASRTSYGYTF

d_gene: -
abundance: -
j_gene: TRBJ1-1
v_gene: TRBV7-2
CDR3nt: TGTGCCAGCAGCTTAAGGTGGGGCCTCCAGAACACTGAAGCTTTCTTT
CDR3aa: CASSLRWGLQNTEAFF

d_gene: TRBD1
abundance: few
j_gene: TRBJ1-6
v_gene: TRBV10-1
CDR3nt: TGCGCCAGCAGCCGGGACAGCAATTCACCCCTCCACTTT
CDR3aa: CASSRDSNSPLHF

d_gene: TRBD1
abundance: few
j_gene: TRBJ1-3
v_gene: TRBV7-2
CDR3nt: TGTGCCAGCAGCTTAGTTTCAGGGGGTGGAAACACCATATATTTT
CDR3aa: CASSLVSGGGNTIYF

d_gene: TRBD1
abundance: few
j_gene: TRBJ1-2
v_gene: TRBV6-1
CDR3nt: TGTGCCAGCACCAGACAGGGATCGCTCGGCTACACCTTC
CDR3aa: CASTRQGSLGYTF

d_gene: TRBD2
abundance: few
j_gene: TRBJ2-1
v_gene: TRBV4-1
CDR3nt: TGCGCCAGCAGCCAAGAACTAGCGGGGGGGAGCAATGAGCAGTTCTTC
CDR3aa: CASSQELAGGSNEQFF

d_gene: TRBD1
abundance: few
j_gene: TRBJ1-1
v_gene: TRBV3-1
CDR3nt: TGTGCCAGCAGACTGACAGGGGCGTCCCATGAAGCTTTCTTT
CDR3aa: CASRLTGASHEAFF

d_gene: TRBD1
abundance: few
j_gene: TRBJ1-4
v_gene: TRBV4-3
CDR3nt: TGCGCCAGCAGCCAAGGGACAGGCGAACTTGAAAAACTGTTTTTT
CDR3aa: CASSQGTGELEKLFF

d_gene: -
abundance: few
j_gene: TRBJ2-7
v_gene: TRBV10-3
CDR3nt: TGTGCCATCAGTGCCCGGGATCGGACCTACGAGCAGTACTTC
CDR3aa: CAISARDRTYEQYF

d_gene: -
abundance: many
j_gene: TRBJ2-5
v_gene: TRBV7-2
CDR3nt: TGTGCCAGCAGCCCGTACCAAGAGACCCAGTACTTC
CDR3aa: CASSPYQETQYF

d_gene: -
abundance: -
j_gene: TRBJ2-5
v_gene: TRBV4-2
CDR3nt: TGTGCCAGCAGCCAAGTTCCGCGGGGAGCGGAGACCCAGTACTTC
CDR3aa: CASSQVPRGAETQYF

d_gene: TRBD1
abundance: few
j_gene: TRBJ1-6
v_gene: TRBV10-3
CDR3nt: TGTGCCGTGGGGGACAGGGATTATTCACCCCTCCACTTT
CDR3aa: CAVGDRDYSPLHF

d_gene: TRBD2
abundance: -
j_gene: TRBJ2-1
v_gene: TRBV18
CDR3nt: TGTGCCAGCTCACCGACTAGCGGAGGAGGCGAGCAGTTCTTC
CDR3aa: CASSPTSGGGEQFF

d_gene: TRBD2
abundance: -
j_gene: TRBJ2-5
v_gene: TRBV7-2
CDR3nt: TGTGCCAGCAGCTTGGGGCTAGCGGGGAAAGAGACCCAGTACTTC
CDR3aa: CASSLGLAGKETQYF

d_gene: TRBD2
abundance: -
j_gene: TRBJ2-1
v_gene: TRBV10-3
CDR3nt: TGTGCCAGCCTTAGCGGGGGGCCCGACAATGAGCAGTTCTTC
CDR3aa: CASLSGGPDNEQFF